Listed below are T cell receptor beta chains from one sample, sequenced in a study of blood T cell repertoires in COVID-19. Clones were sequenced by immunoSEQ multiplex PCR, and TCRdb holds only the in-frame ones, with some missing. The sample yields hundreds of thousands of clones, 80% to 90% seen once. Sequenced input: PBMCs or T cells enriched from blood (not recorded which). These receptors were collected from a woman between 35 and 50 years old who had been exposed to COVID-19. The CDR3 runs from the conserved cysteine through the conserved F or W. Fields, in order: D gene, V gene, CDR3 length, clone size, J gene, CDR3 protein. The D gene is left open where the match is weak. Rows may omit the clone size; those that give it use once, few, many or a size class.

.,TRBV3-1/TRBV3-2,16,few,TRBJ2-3,CASSPLGSLSTDTQYF
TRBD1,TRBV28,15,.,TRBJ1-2,CASSFPGQKNYGYTF
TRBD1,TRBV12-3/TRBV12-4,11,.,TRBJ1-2,CASKTGVGYTF
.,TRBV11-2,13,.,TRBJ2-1,CASSLAGNNEQFF
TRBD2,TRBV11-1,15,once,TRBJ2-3,CASSIGGGRTDTQYF
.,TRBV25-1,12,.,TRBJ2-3,CASSDTVDTQYF
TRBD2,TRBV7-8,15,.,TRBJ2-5,CASSPYSGEQETQYF
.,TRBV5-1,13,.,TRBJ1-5,CASSSQGNQPQHF
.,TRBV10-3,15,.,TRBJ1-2,CAISEPGDSRYGYTF
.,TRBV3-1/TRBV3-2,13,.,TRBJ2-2,CASSHRTAGELFF
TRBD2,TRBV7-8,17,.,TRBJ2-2,CASSRLAGARNTGELFF
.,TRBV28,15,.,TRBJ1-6,CASSLLDTNNSPLHF
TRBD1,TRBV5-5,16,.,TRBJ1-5,CASSLARDRLNQPQHF
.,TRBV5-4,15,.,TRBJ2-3,CASSLEGKESDTQYF
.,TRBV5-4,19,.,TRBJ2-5,CASSLAGIGGGGHQETQYF
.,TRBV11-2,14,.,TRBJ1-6,CASSLERGNSPLHF
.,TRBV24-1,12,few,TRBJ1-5,CATSTPPGPQHF
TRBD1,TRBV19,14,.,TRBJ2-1,CASSGTGVSHEQFF